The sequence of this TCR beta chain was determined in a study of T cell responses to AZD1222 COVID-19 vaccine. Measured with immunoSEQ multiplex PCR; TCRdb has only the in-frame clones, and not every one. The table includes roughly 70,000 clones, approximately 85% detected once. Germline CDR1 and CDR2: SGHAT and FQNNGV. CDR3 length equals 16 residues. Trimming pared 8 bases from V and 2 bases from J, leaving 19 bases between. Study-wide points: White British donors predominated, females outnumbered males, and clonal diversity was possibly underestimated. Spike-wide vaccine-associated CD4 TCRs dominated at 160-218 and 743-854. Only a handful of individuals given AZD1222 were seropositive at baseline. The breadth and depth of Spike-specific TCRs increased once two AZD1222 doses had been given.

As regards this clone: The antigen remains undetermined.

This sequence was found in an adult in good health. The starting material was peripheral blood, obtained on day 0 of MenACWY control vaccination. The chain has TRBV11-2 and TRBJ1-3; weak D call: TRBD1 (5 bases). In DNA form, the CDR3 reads TGTGCCAGCCGCGGGTGGGCAGGGCCTCCTGGAAACACCATATATTTT. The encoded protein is CASRGWAGPPGNTIYF.